What follows describes a single TCR beta chain. The data were taken from a study of control samples from healthy donors and cancer patients. Libraries were prepared by immunoSEQ multiplex PCR; TCRdb keeps only in-frame clonotypes and omits some of them. The repertoire holds about 120,000 clones, with about 83% as singletons. Germline V gene data show CDR1 as MDHEN and CDR2 as SYDVKM. V was shortened by 4 bases and J by 6 bases, with 10 bases between the two germline ends. The CDR3 is 13 amino acids. The gene calls are TRBV28 and TRBJ2-1, with D perhaps assigned TRBD1 or TRBD2 (6 bases each). Sequencing was done on a sample of blood. This TCR derives from a man aged 25 to 40 in good health. CDR3 in amino acids: CASSSQGGNEQFF. DNA for the CDR3: TGTGCCAGCAGTTCACAGGGAGGCAATGAGCAGTTCTTC. The full variable domain, with the rest looked up from reference TRBV28 and TRBJ2-1, is DVKVTQSSRYLVKRTGEKVFLECVQDMDHENMFWYRQDPGLGLRLIYFSYDVKMKEKGDIPEGYSVSREKKERFSLILESASTNQTSMYLCASSSQGGNEQFFGPGTRLTVL.